This is a list of T cell receptor beta chains from one sample in a study of cytomegalovirus exposure and HLA in healthy donors. The data were produced by immunoSEQ multiplex PCR, yet TCRdb's version contains in-frame clones alone and is incomplete. The sample contains about 160,000 clones, roughly 80% of which appear only once. Specimen: PBMCs. These receptors were collected from a human donor in good health. Both conserved end residues are part of each CDR3. Each record gives: clone size, D gene, J gene, V gene, CDR3 DNA, CDR3 protein. The D gene is left open where the match is weak. Rows may omit the clone size; those that give it use once, few, many or a size class.

few,.,TRBJ1-1,TRBV2,TGTGCCAGCAGTGAATGGCGGACTGAAGCTTTCTTT,CASSEWRTEAFF
few,.,TRBJ2-5,TRBV13,TGTGCCAGCAGCTACCTGACAGAGCAAGAGACCCAGTACTTC,CASSYLTEQETQYF
.,TRBD1,TRBJ1-1,TRBV19,TGTGCCAGTATCGCCGGACAGGGGAGGACTGAAGCTTTCTTT,CASIAGQGRTEAFF
.,TRBD1,TRBJ1-1,TRBV6-6,TGTGCCAGCGGACCCGACCCGGGACAGGGCACTGAAGCTTTCTTT,CASGPDPGQGTEAFF
.,.,TRBJ2-3,TRBV9,TGTGCCAGCAGCGTAGCCTTCATTGGACACACCACAGATACGCAGTATTTT,CASSVAFIGHTTDTQYF
.,TRBD1,TRBJ1-1,TRBV7-8,TGTGCCAGCAGCTTAGACAGGGGCAGTACTGAAGCTTTCTTT,CASSLDRGSTEAFF
once,.,TRBJ2-7,TRBV7-2,TGTGCCAGCAGCTCAATCCAGGGTAGCTCCCACGAGCAGTACTTC,CASSSIQGSSHEQYF
.,.,TRBJ1-1,TRBV4-3,TGCGCCAGCAGCCAAACTACAGGGTCTGGTGAAGCTTTCTTT,CASSQTTGSGEAFF
.,.,TRBJ1-1,TRBV29-1,TGCAGCGTCGGGTTAGCTGAAGCTTTCTTT,CSVGLAEAFF
few,TRBD1,TRBJ1-2,TRBV2,TGTGCCAGCAGTGAGCAGGGGGCAGTGGGTGGCTACACCTTC,CASSEQGAVGGYTF
.,TRBD2,TRBJ2-7,TRBV11-2,TGTGCCAGCAGCTTAGTGGCACTAGCGGGGTACGAGCAGTACTTC,CASSLVALAGYEQYF
.,.,TRBJ2-2,TRBV5-6,TGTGCCAGCAGCAACAGACACCTGCGGGCCGGGGAGCTGTTTTTT,CASSNRHLRAGELFF